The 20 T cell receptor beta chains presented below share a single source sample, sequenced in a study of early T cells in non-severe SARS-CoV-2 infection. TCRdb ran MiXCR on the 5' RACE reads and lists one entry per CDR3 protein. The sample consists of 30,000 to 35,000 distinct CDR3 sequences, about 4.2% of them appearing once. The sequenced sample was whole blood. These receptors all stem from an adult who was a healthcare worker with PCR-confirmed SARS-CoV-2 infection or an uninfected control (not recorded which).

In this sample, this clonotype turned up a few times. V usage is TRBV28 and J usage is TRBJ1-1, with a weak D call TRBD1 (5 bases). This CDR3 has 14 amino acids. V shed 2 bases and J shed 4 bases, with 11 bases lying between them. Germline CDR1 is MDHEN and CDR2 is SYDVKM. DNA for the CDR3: TGTGCCAGCAGTTTACATCGACAGCCCACTGAAGCTTTCTTT. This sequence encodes CASSLHRQPTEAFF.

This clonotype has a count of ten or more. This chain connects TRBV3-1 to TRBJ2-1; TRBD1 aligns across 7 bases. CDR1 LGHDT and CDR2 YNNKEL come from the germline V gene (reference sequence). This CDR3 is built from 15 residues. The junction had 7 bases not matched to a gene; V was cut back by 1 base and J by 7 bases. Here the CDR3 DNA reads TGTGCCAGCAGCCAAGTAACAGGGGTGGGGAATGAGCAGTTCTTC. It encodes CASSQVTGVGNEQFF.

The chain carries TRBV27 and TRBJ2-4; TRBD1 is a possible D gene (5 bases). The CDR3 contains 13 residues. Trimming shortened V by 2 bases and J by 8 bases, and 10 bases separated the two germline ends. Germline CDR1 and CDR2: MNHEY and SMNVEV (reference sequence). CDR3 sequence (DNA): TGTGCCAGCAGTTTAAGGGGTCGAGACATTCAGTACTTC. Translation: CASSLRGRDIQYF.

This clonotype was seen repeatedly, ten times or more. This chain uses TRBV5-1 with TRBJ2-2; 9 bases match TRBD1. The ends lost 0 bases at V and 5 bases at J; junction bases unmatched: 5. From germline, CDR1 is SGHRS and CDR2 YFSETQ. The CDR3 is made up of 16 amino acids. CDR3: CASSLAGTGRTGELFF. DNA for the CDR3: TGCGCCAGCAGCTTGGCCGGGACAGGGCGGACCGGGGAGCTGTTTTTT.

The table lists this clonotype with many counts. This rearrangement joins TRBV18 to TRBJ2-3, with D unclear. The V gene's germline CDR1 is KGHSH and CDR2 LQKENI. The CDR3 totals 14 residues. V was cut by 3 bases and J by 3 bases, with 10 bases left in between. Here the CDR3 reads CASSPARSTDTQYF. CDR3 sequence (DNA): TGTGCCAGCTCACCGGCTAGGAGTACAGATACGCAGTATTTT.

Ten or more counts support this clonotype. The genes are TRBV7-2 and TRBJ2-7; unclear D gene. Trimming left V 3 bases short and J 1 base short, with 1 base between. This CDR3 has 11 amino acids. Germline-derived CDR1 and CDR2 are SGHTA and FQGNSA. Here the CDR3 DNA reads TGTGCCAGCAGCTTTTCCTACGAGCAGTACTTC. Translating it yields CASSFSYEQYF.

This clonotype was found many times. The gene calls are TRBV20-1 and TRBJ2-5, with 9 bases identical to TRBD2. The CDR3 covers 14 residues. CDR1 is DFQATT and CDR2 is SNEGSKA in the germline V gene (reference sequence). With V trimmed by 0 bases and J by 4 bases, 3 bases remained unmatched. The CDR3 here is CSAREYSGGETQYF. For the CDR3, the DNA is TGCAGTGCTAGAGAGTATAGCGGGGGAGAGACCCAGTACTTC.

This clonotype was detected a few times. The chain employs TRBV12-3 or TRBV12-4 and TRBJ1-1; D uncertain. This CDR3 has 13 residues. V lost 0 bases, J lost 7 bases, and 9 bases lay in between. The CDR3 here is CASSLAGSIEAFF. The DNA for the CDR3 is TGTGCCAGCAGTTTAGCCGGCAGTATTGAAGCTTTCTTT.

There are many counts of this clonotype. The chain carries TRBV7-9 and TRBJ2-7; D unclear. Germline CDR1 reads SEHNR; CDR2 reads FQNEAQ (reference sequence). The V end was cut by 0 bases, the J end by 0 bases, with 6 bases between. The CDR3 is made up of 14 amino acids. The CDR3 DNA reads TGTGCCAGCAGCTTAGCGGTTAGCTCCTACGAGCAGTACTTC. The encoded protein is CASSLAVSSYEQYF.

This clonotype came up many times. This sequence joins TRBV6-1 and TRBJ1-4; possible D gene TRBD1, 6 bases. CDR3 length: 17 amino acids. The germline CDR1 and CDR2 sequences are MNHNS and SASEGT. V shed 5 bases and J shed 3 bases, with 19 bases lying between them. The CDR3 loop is CASSLNRERVANEKLFF. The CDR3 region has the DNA TGTGCCAGCAGTCTTAACAGGGAAAGAGTCGCTAATGAAAAACTGTTTTTT.

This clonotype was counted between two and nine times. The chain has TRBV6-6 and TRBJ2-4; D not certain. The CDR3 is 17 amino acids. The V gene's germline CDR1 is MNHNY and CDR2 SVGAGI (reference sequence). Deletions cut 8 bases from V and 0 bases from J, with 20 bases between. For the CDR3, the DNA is TGTGCCAGCTCCAATACCAGGACGCGGTTAGCCAAAAACATTCAGTACTTC. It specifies CASSNTRTRLAKNIQYF.

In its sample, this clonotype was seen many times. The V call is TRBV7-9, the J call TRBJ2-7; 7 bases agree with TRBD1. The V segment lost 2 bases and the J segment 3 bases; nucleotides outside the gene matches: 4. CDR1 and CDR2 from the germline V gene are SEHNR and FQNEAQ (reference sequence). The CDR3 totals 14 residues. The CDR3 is CASSLQGVDYEQYF. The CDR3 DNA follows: TGTGCCAGCAGCTTACAGGGGGTGGACTACGAGCAGTACTTC.

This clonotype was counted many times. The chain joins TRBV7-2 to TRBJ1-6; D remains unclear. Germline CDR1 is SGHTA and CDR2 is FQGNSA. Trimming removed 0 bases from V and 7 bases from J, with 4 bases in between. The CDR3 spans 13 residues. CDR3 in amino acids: CASSLAGNSPLHF. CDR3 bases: TGTGCCAGCAGCTTAGCGGGGAATTCACCCCTCCACTTT.

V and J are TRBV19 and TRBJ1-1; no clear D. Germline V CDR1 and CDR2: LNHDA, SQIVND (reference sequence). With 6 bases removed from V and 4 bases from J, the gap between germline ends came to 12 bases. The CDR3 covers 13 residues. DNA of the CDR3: TGTGCCAGTAGAAGTTTCTCGGGCACTGAAGCTTTCTTT. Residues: CASRSFSGTEAFF. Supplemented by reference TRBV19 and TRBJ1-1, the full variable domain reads DGGITQSPKYLFRKEGQNVTLSCEQNLNHDAMYWYRQDPGQGLRLIYYSQIVNDFQKGDIAEGYSVSREKKESFPLTVTSAQKNPTAFYLCASRSFSGTEAFFGQGTRLTVV.

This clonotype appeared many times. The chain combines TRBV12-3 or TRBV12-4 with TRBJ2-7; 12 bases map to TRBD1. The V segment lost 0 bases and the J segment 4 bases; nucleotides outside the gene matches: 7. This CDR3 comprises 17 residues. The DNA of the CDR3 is TGTGCCAGCAGTTTAGCTCCCCCGGGACAGGGGGCTTACGAGCAGTACTTC. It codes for CASSLAPPGQGAYEQYF.

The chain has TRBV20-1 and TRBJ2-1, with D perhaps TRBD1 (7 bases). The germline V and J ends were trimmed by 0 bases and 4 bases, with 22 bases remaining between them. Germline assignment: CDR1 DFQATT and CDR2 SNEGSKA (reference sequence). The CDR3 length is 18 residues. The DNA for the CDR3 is TGCAGTGCTAGAGATCCCACGGGCGGGACAGATATTTACAATGAGCAGTTCTTC. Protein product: CSARDPTGGTDIYNEQFF.

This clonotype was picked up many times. This CDR3 reads CASSPGTAKNIQYF. CDR3 sequence (DNA): TGTGCCAGCTCGCCCGGGACAGCTAAAAACATTCAGTACTTC. The chain joins TRBV18 to TRBJ2-4; 7 nucleotides line up with TRBD1. CDR1 and CDR2 (germline): KGHSH, LQKENI. V lost 6 bases to trimming and J lost 4 bases; unmatched junction nucleotides: 6. This CDR3 is built from 14 residues.

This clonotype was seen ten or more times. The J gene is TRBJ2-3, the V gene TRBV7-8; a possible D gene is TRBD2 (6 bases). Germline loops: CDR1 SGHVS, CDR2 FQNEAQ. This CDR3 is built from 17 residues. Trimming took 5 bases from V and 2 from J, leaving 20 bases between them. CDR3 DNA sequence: TGTGCCAGCAGCCTAAGGGAGGTTCCCGGATTCACAGATACGCAGTATTTT. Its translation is CASSLREVPGFTDTQYF.

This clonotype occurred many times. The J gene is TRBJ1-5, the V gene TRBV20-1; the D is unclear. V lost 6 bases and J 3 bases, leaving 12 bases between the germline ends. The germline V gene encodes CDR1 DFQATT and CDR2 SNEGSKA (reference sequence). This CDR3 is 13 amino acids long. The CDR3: CSASKEPNQPQHF. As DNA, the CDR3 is TGCAGTGCAAGTAAAGAGCCCAATCAGCCCCAGCATTTT.

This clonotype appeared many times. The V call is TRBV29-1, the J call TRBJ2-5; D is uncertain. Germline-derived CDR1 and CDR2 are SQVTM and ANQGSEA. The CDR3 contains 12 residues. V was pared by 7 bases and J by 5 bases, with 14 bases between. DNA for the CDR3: TGCAGCGCTCTATCGTCCGGGGAGACCCAGTACTTC. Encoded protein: CSALSSGETQYF.